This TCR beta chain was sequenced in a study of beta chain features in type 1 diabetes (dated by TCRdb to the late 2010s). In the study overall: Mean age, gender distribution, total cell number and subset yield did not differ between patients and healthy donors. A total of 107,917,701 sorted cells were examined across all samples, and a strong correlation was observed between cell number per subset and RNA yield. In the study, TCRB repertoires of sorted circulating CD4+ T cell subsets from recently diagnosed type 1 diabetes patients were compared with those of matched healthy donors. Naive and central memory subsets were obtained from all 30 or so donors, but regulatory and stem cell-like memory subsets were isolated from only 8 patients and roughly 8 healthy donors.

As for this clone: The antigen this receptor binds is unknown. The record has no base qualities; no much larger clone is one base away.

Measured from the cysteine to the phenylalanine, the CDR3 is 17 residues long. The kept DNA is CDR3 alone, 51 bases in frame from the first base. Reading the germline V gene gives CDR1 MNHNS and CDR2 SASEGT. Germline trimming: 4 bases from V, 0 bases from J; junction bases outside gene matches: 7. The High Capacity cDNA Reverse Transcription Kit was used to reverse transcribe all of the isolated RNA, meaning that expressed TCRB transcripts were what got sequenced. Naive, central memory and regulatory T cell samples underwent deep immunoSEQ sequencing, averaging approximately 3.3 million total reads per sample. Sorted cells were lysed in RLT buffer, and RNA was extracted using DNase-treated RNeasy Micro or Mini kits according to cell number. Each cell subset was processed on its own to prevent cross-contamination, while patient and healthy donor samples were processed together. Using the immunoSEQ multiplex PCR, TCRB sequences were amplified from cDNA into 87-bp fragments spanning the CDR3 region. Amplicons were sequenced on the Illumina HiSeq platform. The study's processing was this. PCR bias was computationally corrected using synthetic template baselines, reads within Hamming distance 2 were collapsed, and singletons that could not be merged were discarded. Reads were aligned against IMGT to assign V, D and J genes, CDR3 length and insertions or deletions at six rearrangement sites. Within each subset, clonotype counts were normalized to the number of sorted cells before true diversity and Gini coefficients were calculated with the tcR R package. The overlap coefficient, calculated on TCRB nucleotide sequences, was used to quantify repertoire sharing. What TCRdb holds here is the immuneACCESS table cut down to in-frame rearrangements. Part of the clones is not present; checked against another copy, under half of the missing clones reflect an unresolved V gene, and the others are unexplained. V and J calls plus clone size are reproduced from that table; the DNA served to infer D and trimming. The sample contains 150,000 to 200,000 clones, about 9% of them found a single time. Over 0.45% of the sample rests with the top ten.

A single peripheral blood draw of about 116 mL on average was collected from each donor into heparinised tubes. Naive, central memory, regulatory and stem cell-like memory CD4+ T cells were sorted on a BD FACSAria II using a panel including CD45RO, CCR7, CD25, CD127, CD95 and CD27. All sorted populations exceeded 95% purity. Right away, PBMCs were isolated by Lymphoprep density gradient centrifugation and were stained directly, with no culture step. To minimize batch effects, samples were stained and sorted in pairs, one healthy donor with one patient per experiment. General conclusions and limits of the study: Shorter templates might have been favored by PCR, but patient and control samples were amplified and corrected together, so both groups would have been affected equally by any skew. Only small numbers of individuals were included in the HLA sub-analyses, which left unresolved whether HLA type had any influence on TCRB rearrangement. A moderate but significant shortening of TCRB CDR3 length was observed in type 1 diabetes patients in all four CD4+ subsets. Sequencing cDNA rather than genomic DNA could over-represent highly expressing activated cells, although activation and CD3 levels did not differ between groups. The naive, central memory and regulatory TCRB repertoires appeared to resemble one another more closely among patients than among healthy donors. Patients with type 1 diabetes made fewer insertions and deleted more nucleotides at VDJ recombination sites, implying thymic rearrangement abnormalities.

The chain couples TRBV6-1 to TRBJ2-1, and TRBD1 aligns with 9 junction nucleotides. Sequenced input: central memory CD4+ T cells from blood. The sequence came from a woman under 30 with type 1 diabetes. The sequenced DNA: TGTGCCAGCAGTGGCGGGACAGGGCCAAGCTCCTACAATGAGCAGTTCTTC. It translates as CASSGGTGPSSYNEQFF.